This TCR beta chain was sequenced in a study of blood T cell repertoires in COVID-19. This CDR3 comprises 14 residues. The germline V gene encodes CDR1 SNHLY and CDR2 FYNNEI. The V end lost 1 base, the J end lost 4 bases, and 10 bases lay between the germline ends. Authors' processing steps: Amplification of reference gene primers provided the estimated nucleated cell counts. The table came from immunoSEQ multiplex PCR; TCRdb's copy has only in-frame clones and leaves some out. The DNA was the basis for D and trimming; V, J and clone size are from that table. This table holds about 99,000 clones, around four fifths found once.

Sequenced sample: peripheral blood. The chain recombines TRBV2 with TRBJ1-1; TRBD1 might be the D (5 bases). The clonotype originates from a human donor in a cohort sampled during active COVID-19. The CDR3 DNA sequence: TGTGCCAGCAGTGAAGACCAGGGAGGCACTGAAGCTTTCTTT. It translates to CASSEDQGGTEAFF.